The T cell receptor (beta chain) described here comes from a study of T cell responses to AZD1222 COVID-19 vaccine. Whether given at about 4 or about 12 weeks, second doses were pooled. Broader study findings: The donor group comprised mostly white British people and more females; the analysis possibly underestimated clonal diversity. Epitopes outside B.1.351 and B.1.1.7 mutated regions reportedly drew nearly half of spike TCRs.

This CDR3 has 14 residues. CDR1 is SGHTS, CDR2 YDEGEE, per germline. With V trimmed by 3 bases and J by 4 bases, 1 base remained unmatched. Sequenced by immunoSEQ multiplex PCR; TCRdb stores in-frame clones only, minus some. The table shows 15,000 or so clones, with 65% to 80% occurring only once. As for this clone: Its antigen is currently unknown.

The source was peripheral blood, collected 28 days after the second AZD1222 dose. The chain recombines TRBV5-8 with TRBJ1-5; TRBD1 matches 10 bases. The clonotype comes from an adult who received the AZD1222 COVID-19 vaccine. The CDR3 bases are TGTGCCAGCAGCTGGACAGGGGGGAATCAGCCCCAGCATTTT. This gives the protein CASSWTGGNQPQHF.